Listed below are T cell receptor beta chains from one sample, sequenced in a study of blood T cell repertoires in COVID-19. Profiling relied on immunoSEQ multiplex PCR, and the TCRdb table lists in-frame clones only, not all of them. In the table there are about 200,000 clones, 88% of which are singletons. The source material was peripheral blood. These receptors all come from a man between 18 and 29 years old with active or convalescent COVID-19. CDR3s include the opening cysteine and the closing phenylalanine or tryptophan. D genes are given only for firm matches. For some rows the clone size is stated as once, few or many, or as a class when expanded; others skip it.

j_call	v_call	d_call	cdr3_length	clone_size	cdr3_nt	cdr3_aa
TRBJ2-1	TRBV7-9	TRBD1	15	.	TGTGCCAGCAGCCTCCGGGACAGGCCCCACAATGAGCAGTTCTTC	CASSLRDRPHNEQFF
TRBJ2-5	TRBV5-4	TRBD2	17	.	TGTGCCAGCAGCTTGGCCGGAGTAGCGGGGGGGCGTGAGACCCAGTACTTC	CASSLAGVAGGRETQYF
TRBJ2-1	TRBV11-2	.	15	.	TGTGCCAGCAGCTTAGGAGGAGGGGTAAGCGGTGAGCAGTTCTTC	CASSLGGGVSGEQFF
TRBJ1-1	TRBV5-1	.	13	.	TGCGCCACCAAACAGGAGGGGCACACTGAAGCTTTCTTT	CATKQEGHTEAFF
TRBJ2-7	TRBV21-1	.	13	.	TGTGCCAGCAGCAAACTTGGCAGCTACGAGCAGTACTTC	CASSKLGSYEQYF
TRBJ1-6	TRBV19	.	14	.	TGTGCCAGTAGTTCCCGACAGGAAAATTCACCCCTCCACTTT	CASSSRQENSPLHF
TRBJ2-7	TRBV5-7	.	15	once	TGTGCCAGCAGCGCGGACCGGGACACAGCCTACGAGCAGTACTTC	CASSADRDTAYEQYF
TRBJ2-5	TRBV3-1/TRBV3-2	TRBD2	16	.	TGTGCCAGCAGCGAGACCCATACGGGAGGTACGGAGACCCAGTACTTC	CASSETHTGGTETQYF
TRBJ1-2	TRBV20-1	.	11	.	TGCAGTGCTAGAGACGGCGGTGGCTACACCTTC	CSARDGGGYTF
TRBJ1-2	TRBV7-9	TRBD1	14	few	TGTGCCAGCAGCCCGGACAGGGGGCCAGGCGGCTACACCTTC	CASSPDRGPGGYTF
TRBJ1-2	TRBV29-1	TRBD1	15	.	TGCAGCGTCGGCACTACCGAGACAGGGAACTATGGCTACACCTTC	CSVGTTETGNYGYTF
TRBJ1-5	TRBV18	.	15	.	TGTGCCAGCTCAGCTGACGGACATAGCAATCAGCCCCAGCATTTT	CASSADGHSNQPQHF
TRBJ2-2	TRBV19	.	15	.	TGTGCCAGTAGTGTACTCTACGCGAACACCGGGGAGCTGTTTTTT	CASSVLYANTGELFF
TRBJ2-5	TRBV12-5	TRBD1	15	few	TGTGCTAGTGGGGATTACAGGGGCCCGGGGGAGACCCAGTACTTC	CASGDYRGPGETQYF
TRBJ1-5	TRBV6-1	TRBD1	15	.	TGTGCCAGCAGGGGGGGACAGGGAGGCAATCAGCCCCAGCATTTT	CASRGGQGGNQPQHF
TRBJ1-2	TRBV19	TRBD1	15	.	TGTGCCAGTAGTTTAAGACAGGGGACCTTGGGTGGCTACACCTTC	CASSLRQGTLGGYTF
TRBJ2-5	TRBV2	TRBD2	15	once	TGTGCCAGCAGTGAACGGTCGGGAGGGGTAGAGACCCAGTACTTC	CASSERSGGVETQYF
TRBJ1-3	TRBV13	TRBD1	16	many	TGTGCCAGCAGCTACGGACAGGCGATGACTGGAAACACCATATATTTT	CASSYGQAMTGNTIYF
TRBJ2-2	TRBV7-2	.	15	.	TGTGCCAGCAGCTTAGCGGCGGCGAACACCGGGGAGCTGTTTTTT	CASSLAAANTGELFF
TRBJ1-1	TRBV30	.	12	.	TGTGCCTGGAGTCAAGAAATAGATGAAGCTTTCTTT	CAWSQEIDEAFF
TRBJ1-1	TRBV19	.	16	few	TGTGCCAGTAGTGCCACAAAAGGGGTGGTGAACACTGAAGCTTTCTTT	CASSATKGVVNTEAFF
TRBJ1-1	TRBV27	TRBD1	13	few	TGTGCCAGCAGCTCCTACCGGGACAGTGAAGCTTTCTTT	CASSSYRDSEAFF
TRBJ1-3	TRBV28	.	14	.	TGTGCCAGCAGTCACAGGGACTCTGGAAACACCATATATTTT	CASSHRDSGNTIYF
TRBJ1-3	TRBV6-5	.	16	.	TGTGCCAGCAGTTCTGGGGGCGCGTTTATCGGAAACACCATATATTTT	CASSSGGAFIGNTIYF
TRBJ1-6	TRBV2	.	15	.	TGTGCCAGCAGCACGGGACGGGGGATTAATTCACCCCTCCACTTT	CASSTGRGINSPLHF
TRBJ1-2	TRBV12-3/TRBV12-4	TRBD1	13	.	TGTGCCAGCAGGAGAACAGGGGCAGGTGGCTACACCTTC	CASRRTGAGGYTF
TRBJ2-1	TRBV18	TRBD1	16	.	TGTGCCAGCTCACTCACAGTTGGACAGGGAAGTTATGAGCAGTTCTTC	CASSLTVGQGSYEQFF
TRBJ2-7	TRBV5-1	TRBD1	14	.	TGCGCCAGCAGTGGGACGACAGGGGTCTACGAGCAGTACTTC	CASSGTTGVYEQYF
TRBJ1-2	TRBV4-3	.	15	.	TGCGCCAGCAGCCAAGACTGGGGAGACGACTATGGCTACACCTTC	CASSQDWGDDYGYTF
TRBJ1-5	TRBV19	TRBD1	16	few	TGTGCCAGTAGCCCTCTAGGGACAGGGTCCGATCAGCCCCAGCATTTT	CASSPLGTGSDQPQHF
TRBJ2-7	TRBV24-1	.	13	.	TGTGCCACCAGTGATTCGGGGGTCCACGAGCAGTACTTC	CATSDSGVHEQYF
TRBJ2-5	TRBV10-3	.	14	once	TGTGCCATCAGTGAGTCCGCGGGAATAGAGACCCAGTACTTC	CAISESAGIETQYF
TRBJ1-1	TRBV4-1	.	13	.	TGCGCCAGCAGCCAGAGTAGTGGCACTGAAGCTTTCTTT	CASSQSSGTEAFF
TRBJ2-7	TRBV7-9	TRBD2	14	once	TGTGCCAGCAGCTACCGAGCGGGATCCTACGAGCAGTACTTC	CASSYRAGSYEQYF
TRBJ1-4	TRBV3-1/TRBV3-2	.	19	.	TGTGCCAGCAGCCAAATAATTAAAGGGGAATTCGCAACTAATGAAAAACTGTTTTTT	CASSQIIKGEFATNEKLFF
TRBJ2-7	TRBV5-1	TRBD2	16	once	TGCGCCAGCAGCTCGCCTAGCGGGGCCTACTCCTACGAGCAGTACTTC	CASSSPSGAYSYEQYF
TRBJ2-7	TRBV15	TRBD1	16	.	TGTGCCACCAGCAGACCCTACCGGGACAGCAACTACGAGCAGTACTTC	CATSRPYRDSNYEQYF
TRBJ2-7	TRBV29-1	TRBD1	15	.	TGCAGCGTTGTGGGGACAGGGGGTGGTTCCTACGAGCAGTACTTC	CSVVGTGGGSYEQYF
TRBJ2-1	TRBV5-6	.	15	.	TGTGCCAGCAGCTTTTACAGCGGACGCGGGAATGAGCAGTTCTTC	CASSFYSGRGNEQFF
TRBJ2-7	TRBV19	TRBD2	17	.	TGTGCCAGTAGTATGTCAGCGGCTCTGGGGCTAGCGGGCGAGCAGTACTTC	CASSMSAALGLAGEQYF
TRBJ1-5	TRBV21-1	.	16	.	TGTGCCAGCAGCAAAGTAGGACAGTATAGCAATCAGCCCCAGCATTTT	CASSKVGQYSNQPQHF
TRBJ1-1	TRBV2	TRBD1	14	once	TGTGCCAGCAGTGGACAGGGCGGAATCACTGAAGCTTTCTTT	CASSGQGGITEAFF
TRBJ1-2	TRBV27	.	15	.	TGTGCCAGCAGCTCCCCCGGACAGCCTCCTTATGGCTACACCTTC	CASSSPGQPPYGYTF
TRBJ1-2	TRBV6-4	.	14	.	TGTGCCAGCAGACCGAGGGCCTTTGACTATGGCTACACCTTC	CASRPRAFDYGYTF
TRBJ1-2	TRBV19	.	15	once	TGTGCCAGTAGTATAGAAGCAGGCATTAACTATGGCTACACCTTC	CASSIEAGINYGYTF
TRBJ2-7	TRBV15	TRBD2	15	few	TGTGCCACCAGCGGGGGAGGGGTTGGCTCCTACGAGCAGTACTTC	CATSGGGVGSYEQYF
TRBJ1-1	TRBV5-1	.	14	.	TGCGCCAGCAGCGCCCGGACAGTGAACACTGAAGCTTTCTTT	CASSARTVNTEAFF
TRBJ1-5	TRBV7-2	.	16	.	TGTGCCAGCAGCTTATTAGGCCCAGGGGGCAATCAGCCCCAGCATTTT	CASSLLGPGGNQPQHF
TRBJ1-5	TRBV6-5	.	14	once	TGTGCCAGCAGTCTAGGGGCTAGGGGTCAGCCCCAGCATTTT	CASSLGARGQPQHF
TRBJ1-3	TRBV30	TRBD1	14	.	TGTGCCTGGAGTCCGGGACAGGCTGGAAACACCATATATTTT	CAWSPGQAGNTIYF
TRBJ1-1	TRBV6-6	TRBD1	13	.	TGTGCCAGCAGAGGGGACAGTGACACTGAAGCTTTCTTT	CASRGDSDTEAFF
TRBJ2-7	TRBV27	TRBD1	14	.	TGTGCCAGCAGCCCAATTGACAGGGGCTACGAGCAGTACTTC	CASSPIDRGYEQYF
TRBJ2-2	TRBV6-2/TRBV6-3	TRBD1	17	.	TGTGCCAGCAGTTACTCCCAACCGGGACAGGGGTCCGGGGAGCTGTTTTTT	CASSYSQPGQGSGELFF
TRBJ1-4	TRBV19	.	12	.	TGTGCCAGCAGTGAGACTAATGAAAAACTGTTTTTT	CASSETNEKLFF